Listed below are T cell receptor beta chains from one sample, sequenced in a study of blood T cell repertoires in COVID-19. Sequenced by immunoSEQ multiplex PCR; TCRdb stores in-frame clones only, minus some. Here the sample spans about 130,000 clones, about 89% being singletons. What was sequenced was peripheral blood. The source is a man aged 45 to 65 with active COVID-19. CDR3s include the opening cysteine and the closing phenylalanine or tryptophan.

j_call | v_call | cdr3_aa
TRBJ1-5 | TRBV7-9 | CASSLQTAGLSSNQPQHF
TRBJ1-2 | TRBV28 | CASFGGRYGYTF
TRBJ1-2 | TRBV7-9 | CASSLGRGNGYTF
TRBJ2-7 | TRBV4-1 | CASSQDQGLYEQYF
TRBJ2-7 | TRBV7-8 | CASSRDKYEQYF
TRBJ2-1 | TRBV5-4 | CASSWDRGFYNEQFF
TRBJ2-3 | TRBV6-2/TRBV6-3 | CASSYPRGGLRDTQYF
TRBJ2-5 | TRBV7-8 | CASSLGRVNPRETQYF
TRBJ2-7 | TRBV5-4 | CASSLGTDLYEQYF
TRBJ2-1 | TRBV4-3 | CASRELAGVYNEQFF
TRBJ2-2 | TRBV2 | CASTRGRGDTGELFF